This T cell receptor (beta chain) was captured in a study of shared clonotypes between healthy human individuals. Study-level points and caveats: About 5% of naive CD4 clonotypes were shared across a few donors.

Concerning this clone: The antigen remains unidentified.

The naive CD8 population came from CD45RO-negative cells selected for CCR7, without terminally differentiated effector memory CD45RA+ cells. In replicate PCRs of sorted subsets, around 0.2 ug DNA, about 30,000 T cell genomes, was used. The method was immunoSEQ multiplex PCR; TCRdb's version includes in-frame clones alone and lacks a portion of them. The table shows about 1,900,000 clones, with 85% to 95% occurring only once. CDR3 length: 17 residues. Trimming removed 3 bases from V and 9 bases from J; junction bases left unmatched: 11. Germline V gene data show CDR1 as SEHNR and CDR2 as FQNEAQ (reference sequence).

Material: naive CD8+ T cells sorted from blood. This sequence joins TRBV7-9 and TRBJ2-1; 13 nucleotides align to TRBD2. This TCR derives from a man between 18 and 29 years old in good health. This chain's CDR3 is CASSFSTTSGRAFEQFF. DNA for the CDR3: TGTGCCAGCAGCTTTTCAACTACTAGCGGGAGGGCCTTTGAGCAGTTCTTC.